This T cell receptor beta chain was recovered during a study of T cells after yellow fever vaccination. Each CDR3 protein is one row after TCRdb ran MiXCR on the 5' RACE reads. This sample has fewer than 650,000 distinct CDR3 sequences, with around a fifth found just once. The source was PBMCs, collected less than 25 days after the first yellow fever vaccination. The sequence derives from a man between 18 and 35 years old who received the YFV17D yellow fever vaccine.

CDR3 region: CASSQGRSSYNSPLHF. CDR3 coding DNA: TGCGCCAGCAGCCAAGGTCGCAGCTCCTATAATTCACCCCTCCACTTT. The chain links TRBV4-3 to TRBJ1-6, with no clear D. The germline gives CDR1 LGHNA, CDR2 YSLEER. Trimming shortened V by 1 base and J by 0 bases, and 7 bases separated the two germline ends. The CDR3 covers 16 residues.